This TCR beta chain was sequenced for a study of cytomegalovirus exposure and HLA in healthy donors. The germline V gene has CDR1 SGHTS and CDR2 YDEGEE. Trimming cost V 3 bases and J 7 bases, with 10 bases left between them. The CDR3 has 12 amino acids. As regards this clone: Its antigen is as yet unknown.

PCR was performed using 60 Vbeta and 13 Jbeta primers. Repertoires were generated with immunoSEQ multiplex PCR, while TCRdb's copy carries only in-frame clones and drops some. The sample includes around 100,000 clones, approximately 80% of them seen just once. General study findings and limits: Association of a missense DCLRE1C variant with TCR beta V- and J-gene trimming was reported in a later analysis. A later analysis reportedly identified an Asian-associated ancestry cluster as carrying fewer N-insertions than the roughly 670-donor mean. According to a later analysis, most TCR beta chains associated with CMV appeared HLA-restricted.

There were likely unrecorded immune exposures, though donors were nominally healthy when sampled. The origin of this receptor is a woman between 25 and 40 years old in good health and CMV-seropositive. The sequenced sample consisted of PBMCs. The chain couples TRBV5-8 to TRBJ1-2; D gene unclear. The CDR3 is CASSSGGFGYTF. The CDR3 DNA sequence: TGTGCCAGCAGCTCAGGAGGGTTTGGCTACACCTTC.